In this sample, the clone carrying this TCR beta chain turned up a few times. The antigen remains undetermined. The data were obtained in a study of breast tumors, draining lymph nodes, adjacent tissues. Overall study findings and caveats: Tumor T cell lymph node origin was a supported hypothesis, not proven. Findings are consistent with lymph node origin and intratumoral expansion of most tumor T cells.

Each CDR3 protein gets one entry after TCRdb re-called the multiplex PCR reads with MiXCR. The table includes about 140,000 distinct CDR3 sequences, 20% to 25% detected once. Axillary draining lymph nodes of breast cancer patients supplied the node samples. The CDR3 contains 12 residues. The germline CDR1 and CDR2 sequences are MDHEN and SYDVKM. V lost 5 bases and J 8 bases, leaving 10 bases between the germline ends. This TCR was recovered from a female donor with breast cancer. Some clones in this sample may be carry-over from other donors' samples. Specimen: axillary lymph node tissue. V usage is TRBV28 and J usage is TRBJ2-1; D could derive from TRBD1 or TRBD2 (6 bases each). CDR3 bases: TGTGCCAGCAGTCAAAGGGGGGATGAGCAGTTCTTC. This sequence encodes CASSQRGDEQFF.